The 25 T cell receptor beta chains listed next were all sequenced from one sample in a study of T cell responses to AZD1222 COVID-19 vaccine. Method: immunoSEQ multiplex PCR; TCRdb's copy keeps in-frame clones and lacks some. The sample shows 95,000 to 150,000 clones, about 90% of them seen only once. The specimen was peripheral blood, collected on day 0 of AZD1222 vaccination. These receptors all come from an adult in good health.

The gene calls are TRBV11-3 and TRBJ2-1; D unclear. Germline V lookup: CDR1 SGHNT, CDR2 YENEEA. V was clipped by 0 bases and J by 4 bases, with 19 bases between them. This CDR3 spans 18 amino acids. CDR3 DNA sequence: TGTGCCAGCAGCTTAGATTCTTGGAAAGGGATCCTTTACAATGAGCAGTTCTTC. Amino acids: CASSLDSWKGILYNEQFF. Combining the CDR3 with reference TRBV11-3 and TRBJ2-1 gives the whole variable domain EAGVVQSPRYKIIEKKQPVAFWCNPISGHNTLYWYLQNLGQGPELLIRYENEEAVDDSQLPKDRFSAERLKGVDSTLKIQPAELGDSAVYLCASSLDSWKGILYNEQFFGPGTRLTVL.

V usage is TRBV6-1 and J usage is TRBJ2-3; 11 positions match TRBD2. CDR1 is MNHNS and CDR2 is SASEGT in the germline V gene. The CDR3 has 16 residues. J gave up 1 base and V 2 bases, and 2 bases lay outside the gene matches. As DNA, the CDR3 is TGTGCCAGCAGTGAATTAGCGGGGGGGCGCACAGATACGCAGTATTTT. Its translation: CASSELAGGRTDTQYF.

V and J are TRBV19 and TRBJ1-1; 11 bases are shared with TRBD1. Germline-derived CDR1 and CDR2 are LNHDA and SQIVND (reference sequence). The CDR3 is 15 residues long. After removal of 10 bases from V and 1 base from J, the junction contained 8 bases not matched to a gene. The CDR3 DNA follows: TGTGCCACCACGAGGACAGGGGGCTCGAACACTGAAGCTTTCTTT. Translated, it gives CATTRTGGSNTEAFF.

This clone is large. The V and J genes are TRBV5-1 and TRBJ1-3; D is ambiguous. The CDR3 loop spans 16 amino acids. The V gene's germline CDR1 is SGHRS and CDR2 YFSETQ. V lost 0 bases and J 0 bases, leaving 10 bases between the germline ends. In nucleotides, the CDR3 is TGCGCCAGCAGCTTGGAAGCGGGCGCCTCTGGAAACACCATATATTTT. Its translation: CASSLEAGASGNTIYF.

The rearrangement uses TRBV29-1 and TRBJ1-2; 8 bases are a match to TRBD1. The V segment lost 7 bases and the J segment 2 bases; nucleotides outside the gene matches: 3. The CDR3 sequence is 12 residues long. The V gene's germline CDR1 is SQVTM and CDR2 ANQGSEA. The CDR3 sequence is CSATGVNYGYTF. DNA of the CDR3: TGCAGCGCGACAGGGGTAAACTATGGCTACACCTTC.

The chain is built from TRBV30 and TRBJ2-3; tentative D call: TRBD1 (5 bases). Germline V gives CDR1 GTSNPN, CDR2 SVGIG (reference sequence). This CDR3 is built from 15 residues. The V and J ends lost 1 base and 1 base respectively, with 12 bases between them. The CDR3 is CAWSGSMGRTDTQYF. The CDR3 coding sequence is TGTGCCTGGAGTGGCTCTATGGGGCGCACAGATACGCAGTATTTT.

This clone was seen only a few times. The rearrangement links TRBV4-3 to TRBJ1-5; no clear D gene. The CDR3 loop spans 14 amino acids. V was pared by 4 bases and J by 5 bases, with 12 bases between. Germline assignment: CDR1 LGHNA and CDR2 YSLEER. The CDR3 loop reads CASSPSRLDQPQHF. The CDR3 nucleotides read TGCGCCAGCAGCCCTTCTAGACTAGATCAGCCCCAGCATTTT.

This clone was observed once. The CDR3 protein is CASSLDPQGTGNTEAFF. As DNA, the CDR3 is TGCGCCAGCAGCTTGGACCCCCAGGGGACGGGGAACACTGAAGCTTTCTTT. V usage is TRBV5-1 and J usage is TRBJ1-1, with a weak D call TRBD1 (6 bases). The CDR3 covers 17 residues. Germline CDR1 reads SGHRS; CDR2 reads YFSETQ. The germline V and J ends were trimmed by 0 bases and 1 base, with 16 bases remaining between them.

The chain uses TRBV6-2 or TRBV6-3 and TRBJ2-7; D is tentatively TRBD1 or TRBD2 (6 bases each). CDR3 length equals 13 residues. Germline assignment: CDR1 MNHEY and CDR2 SVGEGT. Trimming took off 2 bases at V and 6 bases at J, with 11 bases between the two ends. The CDR3 nucleotides are TGTGCCAGCAGTTACCGATGGGGGGCCGAGCAGTACTTC. This translates into CASSYRWGAEQYF.

This chain connects TRBV3-1 (or the pseudogene TRBV3-2) to TRBJ2-3, with D maybe TRBD2 (6 bases). Germline V lookup: CDR1 LGHDT, CDR2 YNNKEL (reference sequence). Trimming pared 4 bases from V and 0 bases from J, leaving 8 bases between. The CDR3 covers 14 residues. The CDR3 sequence is CASSLAVSTDTQYF. CDR3 sequence (DNA): TGTGCCAGCAGCCTAGCGGTAAGCACAGATACGCAGTATTTT.

V usage is TRBV27 and J usage is TRBJ2-3; 7 positions agree with TRBD2. Germline-derived CDR1 and CDR2 are MNHEY and SMNVEV (reference sequence). Germline trimming cut 6 bases from V and 8 bases from J; bases unmatched to any gene: 11. CDR3 length: 14 amino acids. DNA of the CDR3: TGTGCCAGCAGCACGGGACTAATGAGGGGTACGCAGTATTTT. This translates into CASSTGLMRGTQYF.

This clone was recorded only once. V and J are TRBV28 and TRBJ2-7; D possibly corresponds to TRBD1 (5 bases). CDR1 is MDHEN and CDR2 is SYDVKM in the germline V gene. V gave up 3 bases and J gave up 3 bases, with 9 bases separating them. This CDR3 region has 13 residues. CDR3 nucleotides: TGTGCCAGCAGTTTCAGGGTAAGCTACGAGCAGTACTTC. Translated: CASSFRVSYEQYF.

The chain recombines TRBV19 with TRBJ2-3, with TRBD1 matching 9 bases. The trim removed 8 bases at V and 5 bases at J, leaving 5 bases unmatched. CDR1 and CDR2 from the germline V gene are LNHDA and SQIVND (reference sequence). The CDR3 runs 13 residues. DNA of the CDR3: TGTGCCAGTGGACCGACAGGGGGAGATACGCAGTATTTT. It translates to CASGPTGGDTQYF.

This chain connects TRBV5-1 to TRBJ2-7, with D tentatively TRBD2 (6 bases). This CDR3 is built from 15 residues. V shed 0 bases and J shed 0 bases, with 10 bases lying between them. The V gene's germline CDR1 is SGHRS and CDR2 YFSETQ. The CDR3 protein is CASSLVAAPSYEQYF. The CDR3 DNA reads as TGCGCCAGCAGCTTGGTAGCGGCCCCCTCCTACGAGCAGTACTTC.

The J gene is TRBJ1-5, the V gene TRBV4-2, with D possibly being TRBD1 (5 bases). The CDR3 runs 15 residues. The V and J ends lost 0 bases and 0 bases respectively, with 6 bases between them. Looked up from germline, CDR1 is LGHNA and CDR2 is YNFKEQ. The CDR3 DNA follows: TGTGCCAGCAGCCAAGACAGGGCTAGCAATCAGCCCCAGCATTTT. Protein product: CASSQDRASNQPQHF.

The chain couples TRBV4-2 to TRBJ2-1; no reliable D call. The CDR3 has 14 residues. CDR1 and CDR2 (germline): LGHNA, YNFKEQ. With 4 bases removed from V and 3 bases from J, the gap between germline ends came to 10 bases. CDR3 bases: TGTGCCAGCAGCCCACCGAGGAACTACAATGAGCAGTTCTTC. Translation gives CASSPPRNYNEQFF.

This chain connects TRBV5-1 to TRBJ2-7, with TRBD2 identical over 8 bases. Germline CDR1 and CDR2: SGHRS and YFSETQ. V lost 4 bases to trimming and J lost 4 bases; unmatched junction nucleotides: 10. The CDR3 totals 15 residues. The CDR3 nucleotides read TGCGCCAGCAGCGCCGAGTCGGTAGCGGGGTACGAGCAGTACTTC. It specifies CASSAESVAGYEQYF.

The gene calls are TRBV6-4 and TRBJ1-6; D gene uncertain. This CDR3 region has 11 residues. Germline CDR1 and CDR2: MRHNA and SNTAGT. V was shortened by 7 bases and J by 9 bases, with 7 bases between the two germline ends. CDR3 nucleotides: TGTGCCAGCATCAAGAGTTCACCCCTCCACTTT. It translates to CASIKSSPLHF.

This clone has just one count. The rearrangement uses TRBV5-1 and TRBJ2-5, with D possibly being TRBD1 or TRBD2 (5 bases each). In germline, CDR1 is SGHRS, CDR2 YFSETQ. The V end lost 4 bases, the J end lost 4 bases, and 17 bases lay between the germline ends. This CDR3 contains 15 residues. The CDR3 DNA follows: TGCGCCAGCAGCCAGGACAAGAAGAGGGGAGAGACCCAGTACTTC. Translating it yields CASSQDKKRGETQYF.

V is TRBV6-5 and J is TRBJ2-7; 8 positions match TRBD2. Losses at the gene ends were 5 bases for V and 2 bases for J; bases not matched to a gene: 8. Germline lookup yields CDR1 MNHEY and CDR2 SVGAGI. The CDR3 runs 15 residues. The CDR3 region is CASSPGLAKPYEQYF. The DNA of the CDR3 is TGTGCCAGCAGTCCCGGACTAGCTAAACCCTACGAGCAGTACTTC.

CDR3 residues: CASSLGTGGTLTQYF. The CDR3 DNA reads TGTGCCAGCAGCTTAGGGACAGGCGGTACCCTCACGCAGTATTTT. The rearrangement joins TRBV7-2 to TRBJ2-3, with TRBD1 identical over 7 bases. This CDR3 spans 15 amino acids. J lost 9 bases, V lost 1 base, and 10 bases had no gene match. CDR1 and CDR2 (germline): SGHTA, FQGNSA.

The chain has TRBV2 and TRBJ2-2, with D maybe TRBD2 (6 bases). Germline assignment: CDR1 SNHLY and CDR2 FYNNEI. The CDR3 spans 16 residues. Trimming cost V 2 bases and J 5 bases, with 15 bases left between them. The CDR3 is CASSEWAGRGTGELFF. CDR3 DNA: TGTGCCAGCAGTGAATGGGCAGGCCGGGGGACCGGGGAGCTGTTTTTT. Supplemented by reference TRBV2 and TRBJ2-2, the full variable domain reads EPEVTQTPSHQVTQMGQEVILRCVPISNHLYFYWYRQILGQKVEFLVSFYNNEISEKSEIFDDQFSVERPDGSNFTLKIRSTKLEDSAMYFCASSEWAGRGTGELFFGEGSRLTVL.

The chain couples TRBV6-2 or TRBV6-3 to TRBJ2-1, with D possibly TRBD1 on 5 matching bases. The V end was cut by 7 bases, the J end by 6 bases, with 16 bases between. The CDR3 sequence is 14 residues long. Germline-derived CDR1 and CDR2 are MNHEY and SVGEGT. This CDR3 reads CASTPGRPSNEQFF. The CDR3 DNA reads as TGTGCCAGCACCCCAGGGCGCCCCTCCAATGAGCAGTTCTTC.

The chain links TRBV5-1 to TRBJ1-6; unclear D gene. CDR1 is SGHRS and CDR2 is YFSETQ in the germline V gene. This CDR3 contains 14 residues. V was cut by 2 bases and J by 0 bases, with 3 bases left in between. CDR3 sequence (DNA): TGCGCCAGCAGCTTAGACTCCTATAATTCACCCCTCCACTTT. Translated, it gives CASSLDSYNSPLHF.

V and J are TRBV19 and TRBJ2-7; the match to TRBD2 covers 10 bases. This CDR3 has 16 residues. The ends lost 1 base at V and 2 bases at J; junction bases unmatched: 5. Germline CDR1 LNHDA, CDR2 SQIVND (reference sequence). The CDR3 protein is CASSIGSGRPTYEQYF. The CDR3 nucleotides are TGTGCCAGTAGTATAGGTAGCGGGAGGCCTACCTACGAGCAGTACTTC.